These 28 T cell receptor beta chains share one sample of origin, sequenced in a study of CD8 T cells in Susac syndrome. With random hexamers, reverse transcription was performed on about 0.45 to 1 ug of RNA. TCRdb re-derived calls from the immunoSEQ multiplex PCR reads in MiXCR, one entry per CDR3 protein. The profile covers more than 100,000 distinct CDR3 sequences, with 90% to 95% appearing a single time and 0.28% taken by the ten largest. The specimen sequenced was CD8+ T cells from PBMCs. Receptor source: a human donor with Susac syndrome.

This clonotype occurred a few times. This chain links TRBV6-6 with TRBJ1-2; D is undetermined. Trimming took off 3 bases at V and 7 bases at J, with 12 bases between the two ends. Germline V gene sequence: CDR1 MNHNY, CDR2 SVGAGI (reference sequence). The CDR3 length is 13 residues. The CDR3 here is CASSYYGRSGYTF. The CDR3, as DNA: TGTGCCAGCAGTTATTACGGCCGGAGTGGCTACACCTTC.

The gene calls are TRBV27 and TRBJ2-6, with D unresolved. The V gene lost 6 bases and the J gene lost 0 bases, with 6 bases spanning the gap. The CDR3 consists of 14 residues. CDR1 MNHEY and CDR2 SMNVEV come from the germline V gene (reference sequence). The CDR3 coding sequence is TGTGCCAGCAGCCAGGACTCTGGGGCCAACGTCCTGACTTTC. Translated: CASSQDSGANVLTF.

The V gene is TRBV5-4, the J gene TRBJ2-7; D possibly uses TRBD1 or TRBD2 (6 bases each). V was cut by 0 bases and J by 2 bases, with 9 bases left in between. The germline CDR1 and CDR2 sequences are SGHNT and YYREEE (reference sequence). CDR3 length: 14 amino acids. The CDR3 coding sequence is TGTGCCAGCAGCTTGGTAGGGGGGCCCTACGAGCAGTACTTC. Translation: CASSLVGGPYEQYF.

The gene calls are TRBV5-6 and TRBJ2-6; tentative D call: TRBD1 (6 bases). Between the trimmed V and J ends, which lost 1 base and 2 bases, there was a span of 10 bases. Germline V CDR1 and CDR2: SGHDT, YYEEEE. The CDR3 sequence is 16 residues long. The CDR3 nucleotides read TGTGCCAGCAGCTTGATGAACAGGGCTGGGGCCAACGTCCTGACTTTC. Residues: CASSLMNRAGANVLTF.

The chain employs TRBV4-1 and TRBJ2-7; 7 nucleotides align to TRBD2. Looked up from germline, CDR1 is MGHRA and CDR2 is YSYEKL. The CDR3 runs 14 residues. Losses at the gene ends were 1 base for V and 5 bases for J; bases not matched to a gene: 5. The CDR3 protein is CASSQGGGMNEQYF. The DNA for the CDR3 is TGCGCCAGCAGCCAAGGGGGGGGGATGAACGAGCAGTACTTC.

This rearrangement joins TRBV5-4 to TRBJ1-1, with 9 bases matching TRBD1. There are 14 residues in the CDR3. With V trimmed by 4 bases and J by 5 bases, 6 bases remained unmatched. In germline, CDR1 is SGHNT, CDR2 YYREEE (reference sequence). Written as DNA, the CDR3 is TGTGCCAGCAGCCTGGACAGGGGCGGAACTGAAGCTTTCTTT. It is translated as CASSLDRGGTEAFF.

CDR3 amino acids: CASSQVGTLTEAFF. CDR3 in DNA: TGCGCCAGCAGCCAAGTAGGGACGCTCACTGAAGCTTTCTTT. The V call is TRBV4-1, the J call TRBJ1-1; D perhaps matches TRBD1 (5 bases). The CDR3 sequence is 14 residues long. Germline values: CDR1 MGHRA, CDR2 YSYEKL. Trimming shortened V by 1 base and J by 4 bases, and 10 bases separated the two germline ends.

The V and J genes are TRBV12-3 or TRBV12-4 and TRBJ1-2, with TRBD1 identical over 7 bases. This CDR3 comprises 13 residues. V shed 7 bases, J shed 8 bases, and the junction held 10 bases outside the gene matches. CDR3: CASTLGTAIGYTF. The CDR3 DNA follows: TGTGCCAGCACCTTGGGGACAGCGATCGGCTACACCTTC.

The genes are TRBV12-3 or TRBV12-4 and TRBJ2-2; a weak D match, TRBD2 (6 bases). The V and J ends lost 11 bases and 4 bases respectively, with 11 bases between them. This CDR3 is 12 amino acids long. CDR3 DNA sequence: TGTGCCTGCCGGGACTTCACCGGGGAGCTGTTTTTT. Translation gives CACRDFTGELFF.

The genes are TRBV13 and TRBJ1-1, with TRBD1 as a possible D gene (5 bases). The CDR3 covers 15 residues. CDR1 is PRHDT and CDR2 is FYEKMQ in the germline V gene (reference sequence). Trimming took 5 bases from V and 10 from J, leaving 23 bases between them. CDR3 sequence reads: CASSARAGQEYRAFF. In DNA form, the CDR3 reads TGTGCCAGCAGCGCTAGGGCAGGGCAGGAGTATAGAGCTTTCTTT.

The chain recombines TRBV5-8 with TRBJ1-2, with 7 positions matching TRBD1. CDR3 length: 15 residues. Germline V gives CDR1 SGHTS, CDR2 YDEGEE. V dropped 4 bases and J dropped 5; count of bases not matched to a gene: 11. CDR3 residues: CASSLNMGQLYGYTF. The CDR3 nucleotides are TGTGCCAGCAGCCTGAACATGGGACAGCTATATGGCTACACCTTC.

The chain recombines TRBV4-3 with TRBJ1-2, with unresolved D. The CDR3 extends over 15 amino acids. V lost 0 bases, J lost 4 bases, and 12 bases lay in between. The germline V gene encodes CDR1 LGHNA and CDR2 YSLEER. DNA of the CDR3: TGCGCCAGCAGCCAAGATATCCTGGGGAGCTATGGCTACACCTTC. Encoded protein: CASSQDILGSYGYTF.

This chain uses TRBV5-1 with TRBJ2-7, with TRBD1 matching over 9 bases. CDR1 SGHRS and CDR2 YFSETQ come from the germline V gene. The CDR3 is made up of 17 amino acids. V lost 4 bases, J lost 2 bases, and 13 bases stayed unmatched. The CDR3 DNA follows: TGCGCCAGCAGCACGAGCCGACAGGGGGATAGGACCTACGAGCAGTACTTC. Amino acid sequence: CASSTSRQGDRTYEQYF.

The genes are TRBV19 and TRBJ1-2, with D uncertain. Germline V gene sequence: CDR1 LNHDA, CDR2 SQIVND (reference sequence). Trimming took off 3 bases at V and 6 bases at J, with 17 bases between the two ends. This CDR3 has 15 residues. The CDR3 is CASSITRTGRHGYTF. The CDR3 bases are TGTGCCAGTAGTATTACCCGGACGGGGAGGCATGGCTACACCTTC. The whole variable domain, remainder taken from reference TRBV19 and TRBJ1-2, is DGGITQSPKYLFRKEGQNVTLSCEQNLNHDAMYWYRQDPGQGLRLIYYSQIVNDFQKGDIAEGYSVSREKKESFPLTVTSAQKNPTAFYLCASSITRTGRHGYTFGSGTRLTVV.

V and J are TRBV20-1 and TRBJ1-1; no definite D call. The germline CDR1 and CDR2 sequences are DFQATT and SNEGSKA (reference sequence). Trimming stripped 6 bases from V and 1 base from J, with 15 bases between. The CDR3 runs to 14 residues. The DNA of the CDR3 is TGCAGTGCCCGCCCTGGGGAGGAGAACACTGAAGCTTTCTTT. It encodes CSARPGEENTEAFF.

The J gene is TRBJ2-7, the V gene TRBV20-1; no reliable D call. Trimming removed 0 bases at V and 3 bases at J, with 15 bases between. There are 15 residues in the CDR3. Germline V gene lookup returns CDR1 DFQATT and CDR2 SNEGSKA (reference sequence). The CDR3 DNA is TGCAGTGCTAGAGATGTAGACCGACCGATCTACGAGCAGTACTTC. This codes for CSARDVDRPIYEQYF.

This chain joins TRBV29-1 and TRBJ2-2; 7 bases map to TRBD1. V gave up 5 bases and J gave up 4 bases; unmatched junction bases: 1. There are 12 residues in the CDR3. From germline, CDR1 is SQVTM and CDR2 ANQGSEA. Written as DNA, the CDR3 is TGCAGCGTTTGGGACAGCACCGGGGAGCTGTTTTTT. It is translated as CSVWDSTGELFF.

The chain combines TRBV29-1 with TRBJ2-1; 12 bases map to TRBD1. The CDR3 loop spans 16 amino acids. With V trimmed by 0 bases and J by 8 bases, 8 bases remained unmatched. Germline assignment: CDR1 SQVTM and CDR2 ANQGSEA. DNA for the CDR3: TGCAGCGTTGAAGATCCCGGGACAGGGGGCGGCTATGAGCAGTTCTTC. This sequence encodes CSVEDPGTGGGYEQFF.

The chain combines TRBV30 with TRBJ1-1; unclear D gene. V lost 1 base, J lost 5 bases, and 5 bases lay in between. The CDR3 length is 11 residues. CDR1 is GTSNPN and CDR2 is SVGIG in the germline V gene (reference sequence). The CDR3 bases are TGTGCCTGGAGTGGGATGACTGAAGCTTTCTTT. It codes for CAWSGMTEAFF.

This clonotype was seen a single time. The gene calls are TRBV6-5 and TRBJ2-3; D is tentatively TRBD1 or TRBD2 (6 bases each). Trimming stripped 4 bases from V and 2 bases from J, with 16 bases between. Germline CDR1 is MNHEY and CDR2 is SVGAGI. The CDR3 length is 16 residues. DNA for the CDR3: TGTGCCAGCAGTTCCCGTCGGGGGCGTTTCACAGATACGCAGTATTTT. Translated, it gives CASSSRRGRFTDTQYF.

The rearrangement links TRBV29-1 to TRBJ2-5, with TRBD1 matching 7 bases. J was trimmed by 2 bases and V by 4 bases; bases with no gene match: 4. The CDR3 has 13 residues. Germline CDR1 reads SQVTM; CDR2 reads ANQGSEA. The CDR3: CSVADRAQETQYF. CDR3 DNA: TGCAGCGTTGCCGACAGGGCTCAAGAGACCCAGTACTTC.

This chain connects TRBV13 to TRBJ2-1; D unclear. V was pared by 8 bases and J by 5 bases, with 10 bases between. Germline V gene lookup returns CDR1 PRHDT and CDR2 FYEKMQ (reference sequence). The CDR3 is 12 amino acids. The CDR3 sequence is CASSHQNNEQFF. The DNA for the CDR3 is TGTGCCAGCTCGCACCAAAACAATGAGCAGTTCTTC.

This clonotype was counted once. The chain employs TRBV9 and TRBJ2-2; perhaps TRBD2 as D (6 bases). CDR1 SGDLS and CDR2 YYNGEE come from the germline V gene. Deletions cut 4 bases from V and 3 bases from J, with 13 bases between. This CDR3 has 15 residues. CDR3 protein: CASSPWRGHTGELFF. The CDR3 region has the DNA TGTGCCAGCAGCCCATGGCGGGGACACACCGGGGAGCTGTTTTTT. Using reference TRBV9 and TRBJ2-2 for the parts outside the CDR3, the full variable domain is DSGVTQTPKHLITATGQRVTLRCSPRSGDLSVYWYQQSLDQGLQFLIQYYNGEERAKGNILERFSAQQFPDLHSELNLSSLELGDSALYFCASSPWRGHTGELFFGEGSRLTVL.

The genes are TRBV30 and TRBJ2-1, with no clear D. The length of the CDR3 is 12 residues. Trimming pared 5 bases from V and 6 bases from J, leaving 11 bases between. Germline CDR1 and CDR2: GTSNPN and SVGIG (reference sequence). CDR3 region: CAWEAFFNEQFF. The CDR3 nucleotides are TGTGCCTGGGAAGCCTTCTTCAATGAGCAGTTCTTC.

The chain links TRBV5-1 to TRBJ2-1; 12 bases align to TRBD2. V shed 0 bases, J shed 7 bases, and the junction held 11 bases outside the gene matches. The CDR3 sequence is 18 residues long. Per the germline V gene, CDR1 is SGHRS and CDR2 is YFSETQ. CDR3 sequence reads: CASSLVGTSGPRGNEQFF. DNA for the CDR3: TGCGCCAGCAGCTTGGTCGGGACTAGCGGGCCCCGTGGGAATGAGCAGTTCTTC.

V is TRBV9 and J is TRBJ2-3; 8 bases are a match to TRBD1. CDR3 length: 17 amino acids. CDR1 is SGDLS, CDR2 YYNGEE, per germline. V trimming: 0 bases; J trimming: 3 bases; junction bases outside the gene matches: 9. CDR3 nucleotides: TGTGCCAGCAGCGTAGCTCTGGACAGGGTTGAAACAGATACGCAGTATTTT. Translated, it gives CASSVALDRVETDTQYF.

This clonotype was seen once. The rearrangement joins TRBV12-3 or TRBV12-4 to TRBJ1-1, with TRBD1 matching 7 bases. The V segment lost 6 bases and the J segment 11 bases; nucleotides outside the gene matches: 6. This CDR3 is 11 amino acids long. This CDR3 is CASSLQGEAFF. CDR3 in DNA: TGTGCCAGCAGCCTCCAGGGGGAGGCTTTCTTT.

V and J are TRBV19 and TRBJ2-7, with D perhaps assigned TRBD1 or TRBD2 (6 bases each). Trimming pared 5 bases from V and 2 bases from J, leaving 16 bases between. The germline gives CDR1 LNHDA, CDR2 SQIVND (reference sequence). The CDR3 spans 15 residues. Here the CDR3 DNA reads TGTGCCAGTAGTGCCAGGGACGGGGGCGCCTACGAGCAGTACTTC. Translating gives CASSARDGGAYEQYF.